Listed here are 26 T cell receptor beta chains from one sample, sequenced in a study of shared clonotypes between healthy human individuals. Sequencing used immunoSEQ multiplex PCR; TCRdb keeps in-frame clones, though not all of them. The sample holds around 340,000 clones; less than 85% are singletons and the top ten take roughly a tenth. Sequenced material: memory CD4+ T cells sorted from blood. This sample's subset: CD45RA-negative fraction. These receptors were collected from a man aged 30-40 years in good health.

The CDR3: CASSQKGTPTDTQYF. DNA for the CDR3: TGTGCCAGCAGCCAAAAAGGAACCCCTACAGATACGCAGTATTTT. V usage is TRBV11-3 and J usage is TRBJ2-3; the D is unclear. The CDR3 sequence is 15 residues long. V was shortened by 5 bases and J by 3 bases, with 15 bases between the two germline ends. Germline loops: CDR1 SGHNT, CDR2 YENEEA.

The J gene is TRBJ2-7, the V gene TRBV28, with D possibly matching TRBD2 (5 bases). This CDR3 has 13 residues. Trimming shortened V by 5 bases and J by 2 bases, and 10 bases separated the two germline ends. The germline V gene encodes CDR1 MDHEN and CDR2 SYDVKM. The CDR3 reads CASSETTPYEQYF. CDR3 DNA: TGTGCCAGCAGTGAGACTACTCCCTACGAGCAGTACTTC.

The chain combines TRBV2 with TRBJ1-3, with 8 bases identical to TRBD1. CDR3 length equals 14 residues. V dropped 7 bases and J dropped 0; count of bases not matched to a gene: 2. Germline CDR1 reads SNHLY; CDR2 reads FYNNEI. CDR3 amino acids: CASTDRGSGNTIYF. The CDR3 DNA reads TGTGCCAGCACTGACAGGGGCTCTGGAAACACCATATATTTT. Combining the CDR3 with reference TRBV2 and TRBJ1-3 gives the whole variable domain EPEVTQTPSHQVTQMGQEVILRCVPISNHLYFYWYRQILGQKVEFLVSFYNNEISEKSEIFDDQFSVERPDGSNFTLKIRSTKLEDSAMYFCASTDRGSGNTIYFGEGSWLTVV.

This chain connects TRBV6-6 to TRBJ2-5; D ambiguous. The CDR3 is 14 residues long. V was clipped by 6 bases and J by 5 bases, with 16 bases between them. The V gene's germline CDR1 is MNHNY and CDR2 SVGAGI (reference sequence). CDR3 sequence: CASSLTGSWETQYF. As DNA, the CDR3 is TGTGCCAGCAGCCTGACCGGAAGTTGGGAGACCCAGTACTTC.

The chain links TRBV5-4 to TRBJ2-1; TRBD2 aligns across 9 bases. CDR1 and CDR2 from the germline V gene are SGHNT and YYREEE (reference sequence). Trimming removed 5 bases from V and 5 bases from J; junction bases left unmatched: 8. The CDR3 has 15 amino acids. CDR3 sequence (DNA): TGTGCCAGCAGTAAGACTAGCGGAGCTGACAATGAGCAGTTCTTC. It encodes CASSKTSGADNEQFF. The full variable domain, rest sourced from reference TRBV5-4 and TRBJ2-1, is ETGVTQSPTHLIKTRGQQVTLRCSSQSGHNTVSWYQQALGQGPQFIFQYYREEENGRGNFPPRFSGLQFPNYSSELNVNALELDDSALYLCASSKTSGADNEQFFGPGTRLTVL.

V usage is TRBV6-5 and J usage is TRBJ1-1; a weak D match, TRBD1 (5 bases). The V gene lost 6 bases and the J gene lost 10 bases, with 24 bases spanning the gap. Germline V CDR1 and CDR2: MNHEY, SVGAGI. CDR3 size: 15 residues. This CDR3 is CASSRQGSLRYAAFF. The CDR3 DNA is TGTGCCAGCAGCAGGCAGGGCAGCCTGCGATATGCAGCTTTCTTT.

The chain carries TRBV5-1 and TRBJ2-3; 8 nucleotides line up with TRBD1. The CDR3 extends over 15 amino acids. V trimming: 4 bases; J trimming: 1 base; junction bases outside the gene matches: 5. Germline V gene lookup returns CDR1 SGHRS and CDR2 YFSETQ. The CDR3 region is CASSEGQAGTDTQYF. As DNA, the CDR3 is TGCGCCAGCAGCGAGGGACAGGCTGGCACAGATACGCAGTATTTT.

The V gene is TRBV5-4, the J gene TRBJ1-1, with 10 bases lining up with TRBD1. With 3 bases clipped from V and 1 base from J, the junction kept 9 bases outside the gene matches. This CDR3 comprises 17 residues. From germline, CDR1 is SGHNT and CDR2 YYREEE (reference sequence). The CDR3 region has the DNA TGTGCCAGCAGCTCTGCCGGGACAGGGGTCTGGAACACTGAAGCTTTCTTT. This codes for CASSSAGTGVWNTEAFF.

As for this clone: The junction does not match germline at one end; this may be a read error. The V call is TRBV7-7, the J call TRBJ2-7; the D gene could be TRBD1 or TRBD2 (6 bases each). This CDR3 has 15 amino acids. The germline gives CDR1 SSHAT, CDR2 FNYEAQ (reference sequence). The CDR3 bases are TGTGCTAGCAGTCCTGGGGGCGGGACCTCCTTTGAGCAGTACTTC. This codes for CASSPGGGTSFEQYF.

The chain is built from TRBV12-2 and TRBJ2-2; TRBD2 is taken as the D call from the table, unchecked against the DNA. TRBV12-2 has pseudogene status. This CDR3 contains 15 residues. For the CDR3, the DNA is TGTGCAATCCCTAGCGGGAGTACGAACACCGGGGAGCTGTTTTTT. It is translated as CAIPSGSTNTGELFF.

The chain couples TRBV5-1 to TRBJ2-1; D assignment may be TRBD1 or TRBD2 (5 bases each). Trimming left V 2 bases short and J 0 bases short, with 9 bases between. This CDR3 has 15 amino acids. From germline, CDR1 is SGHRS and CDR2 YFSETQ. CDR3 region: CASSFWGSSYNEQFF. Here the CDR3 DNA reads TGCGCCAGCAGCTTTTGGGGGAGCTCCTACAATGAGCAGTTCTTC.

The chain employs TRBV28 and TRBJ2-7, with TRBD2 as a possible D gene (5 bases). This CDR3 has 14 amino acids. Germline V gene sequence: CDR1 MDHEN, CDR2 SYDVKM. V was clipped by 2 bases and J by 4 bases, with 12 bases between them. The CDR3 protein is CASSLPLGGYEQYF. The DNA for the CDR3 is TGTGCCAGCAGTTTACCCTTGGGCGGGTACGAGCAGTACTTC.

The chain carries TRBV14 and TRBJ1-5; TRBD1 matches 10 bases. This CDR3 spans 19 amino acids. Per the germline V gene, CDR1 is SGHDN and CDR2 is FVKESK. Trimming cost V 3 bases and J 0 bases; bases outside gene matches: 11. The CDR3 nucleotides read TGTGCCAGCAGCCATACTCGGGACAGGGGACGGTATAGCAATCAGCCCCAGCATTTT. Its translation: CASSHTRDRGRYSNQPQHF.

This sequence joins TRBV6-6 and TRBJ1-2; no firm D call. The CDR3 contains 14 residues. Germline loops: CDR1 MNHNY, CDR2 SVGAGI (reference sequence). The V gene lost 6 bases and the J gene lost 3 bases, with 14 bases spanning the gap. In DNA, the CDR3 is TGTGCCAGCAGGCCAGGTCCTCGGGACTATGGCTACACCTTC. Its protein is CASRPGPRDYGYTF.

The rearrangement uses TRBV28 and TRBJ2-7, with D possibly matching TRBD1 (6 bases). Trimming cost V 5 bases and J 5 bases, with 13 bases left between them. This CDR3 is built from 13 residues. Germline CDR1 is MDHEN and CDR2 is SYDVKM. CDR3 sequence: CASSIQGNNEQYF. The CDR3 DNA sequence: TGTGCCAGCAGTATTCAGGGGAATAACGAGCAGTACTTC.

The chain recombines TRBV5-1 with TRBJ2-3; perhaps TRBD1 as D (6 bases). With 3 bases removed from V and 2 bases from J, the gap between germline ends came to 16 bases. Germline CDR1 is SGHRS and CDR2 is YFSETQ. The CDR3 has 16 amino acids. CDR3 residues: CASSSPPGQTTDTQYF. CDR3 nucleotides: TGCGCCAGCAGCTCCCCCCCGGGACAAACCACAGATACGCAGTATTTT.

Details on this clone: Other DNA sequences from this sample encode an identical CDR3 as well. V gene TRBV27 combines with J gene TRBJ2-5, with D perhaps TRBD2 (5 bases). Trimming removed 2 bases at V and 4 bases at J, with 5 bases between. The germline CDR1 and CDR2 sequences are MNHEY and SMNVEV (reference sequence). The CDR3 totals 12 residues. Here the CDR3 reads CASSLRGETQYF. Written as DNA, the CDR3 is TGTGCCAGCAGTTTACGGGGAGAGACCCAGTACTTC.

The chain employs TRBV29-1 and TRBJ1-5, with 8 bases identical to TRBD1. The junction had 5 bases not matched to a gene; V was cut back by 4 bases and J by 6 bases. This CDR3 is built from 13 residues. Germline assignment: CDR1 SQVTM and CDR2 ANQGSEA. This CDR3 reads CSVGTGMGQPQHF. CDR3 sequence (DNA): TGCAGCGTTGGGACAGGGATGGGTCAGCCCCAGCATTTT.

V is TRBV10-2 and J is TRBJ1-3; the D gene is possibly TRBD1 (5 bases). There are 19 residues in the CDR3. Per germline, CDR1 WSHSY and CDR2 SAAADI. The V gene lost 0 bases and the J gene lost 0 bases, with 18 bases spanning the gap. In DNA, the CDR3 is TGCGCCAGCAGTGAGTCGATTTATAAGACAGCGTCCTCTGGAAACACCATATATTTT. Its translation is CASSESIYKTASSGNTIYF.

This chain uses TRBV5-6 with TRBJ2-6; no definite D call. CDR1 and CDR2 from the germline V gene are SGHDT and YYEEEE. This CDR3 contains 14 residues. Trimming took off 6 bases at V and 4 bases at J, with 11 bases between the two ends. CDR3 DNA: TGTGCCAGCAATTTAATCTCCGGGGCCAACGTCCTGACTTTC. Protein sequence: CASNLISGANVLTF.

The chain uses TRBV18 and TRBJ1-1, with D hard to call. The CDR3 is 15 amino acids. The V gene lost 0 bases and the J gene lost 4 bases, with 12 bases spanning the gap. In germline, CDR1 is KGHSH, CDR2 LQKENI. The CDR3 reads CASSPPLAGSTEAFF. In DNA, the CDR3 is TGTGCCAGCTCACCACCGCTGGCCGGGTCCACTGAAGCTTTCTTT.

This chain joins TRBV7-9 and TRBJ2-2; D might be TRBD1 or TRBD2, each matching 5 bases. This CDR3 is built from 14 residues. Germline CDR1 is SEHNR and CDR2 is FQNEAQ (reference sequence). V lost 5 bases to trimming and J lost 2 bases, with 9 bases between them. The CDR3 sequence is CASSLWDNTGELFF. CDR3 nucleotides: TGTGCCAGCAGCCTTTGGGACAACACCGGGGAGCTGTTTTTT.

This sequence joins TRBV2 and TRBJ2-7, with a weak D call TRBD1 (5 bases). V lost 5 bases to trimming and J lost 5 bases, with 16 bases between them. Germline V gene data show CDR1 as SNHLY and CDR2 as FYNNEI. The CDR3 spans 14 residues. DNA of the CDR3: TGTGCCAGCAGTAGTCAGGGAAAGTGGAACGAGCAGTACTTC. Its translation is CASSSQGKWNEQYF.

The chain has TRBV7-9 and TRBJ2-1, with D possibly matching TRBD1 (5 bases). Trimming took off 5 bases at V and 1 base at J, with 9 bases between the two ends. The CDR3 runs 14 residues. Germline lookup yields CDR1 SEHNR and CDR2 FQNEAQ (reference sequence). For the CDR3, the DNA is TGTGCCAGCAGCCTAGACAGTTCCTACAATGAGCAGTTCTTC. The encoded protein is CASSLDSSYNEQFF.

This rearrangement joins TRBV6-1 to TRBJ1-1, with D perhaps matching TRBD1 (5 bases). V was pared by 1 base and J by 6 bases, with 18 bases between. Germline V CDR1 and CDR2: MNHNS, SASEGT. The CDR3 consists of 16 residues. For the CDR3, the DNA is TGTGCCAGCAGTGAAGAAACAGGACGGTTATCTTCTGAAGCTTTCTTT. This translates into CASSEETGRLSSEAFF.

A remark on this clone: Other DNA sequences in the same sample also yield this CDR3. This chain joins TRBV7-9 and TRBJ2-3; 7 bases fit TRBD1. V shed 5 bases and J 1 base; nucleotides not matched to a gene: 6. This CDR3 has 15 amino acids. Looked up from germline, CDR1 is SEHNR and CDR2 is FQNEAQ (reference sequence). CDR3 coding DNA: TGTGCCAGCAGCCTAGGGGACAGCCGCACAGATACGCAGTATTTT. The encoded protein is CASSLGDSRTDTQYF.